This TCR beta chain came from a study of post-analysis software for immune sequencing data. Prepared libraries of TCR beta cDNA carried unique molecular identifiers. Between roughly 1 and 10 million T cells gave rise to roughly 0.5 million cDNA molecules. TCRdb analysed the PCR reads with MiXCR anew, one entry per CDR3 protein. The data show 650,000 to 850,000 distinct CDR3 sequences, with about 50% seen just once and over 4% held by the top ten. Study-level points and caveats: Samples from one preparation batch, clustered by F measure, grouped strongly together. Comparison with controls showed significantly lower normalized Chao1 diversity in multiple sclerosis patients. TRBV5-6, TRBV5-1 and TRBV20-1 were among four or five TRBV segments more frequent in patients than controls.

A remark on this clonotype: Its specificity is not known.

The V gene end was trimmed by 6 bases and the J gene end by 2 bases; junction bases not matched to a gene: 11. This CDR3 has 17 amino acids. Germline values: CDR1 SEHNR, CDR2 FQNEAQ (reference sequence). What was sequenced was blood. This TCR was recovered from a girl aged 5 to 17 with multiple sclerosis. The chain has TRBV7-9 and TRBJ2-4; 9 nucleotides match TRBD1. CDR3 region: CASRPEHGQGSKNIQYF. CDR3 DNA sequence: TGTGCCAGCAGGCCAGAACACGGACAGGGGTCCAAAAACATTCAGTACTTC.